This T cell receptor (beta chain) was documented in a study of STAT5B mutations in CD4+ large granular lymphocyte leukemia. General observations from the study: The CD4+ versus CD8+ T-LGLL clonality difference may reflect limited sample size. No patients shared main leukemic clonotypes, though less than 30% appeared at low frequency elsewhere. TRBV06-family usage was enriched in top patient clones (8/27) versus controls (2/35).

CDR3 size: 17 residues. The germline gives CDR1 MGHRA, CDR2 YSYEKL. Losses at the gene ends were 3 bases for V and 0 bases for J; bases not matched to a gene: 8. The repertoire was sequenced with immunoSEQ multiplex PCR; TCRdb's copy has only in-frame clones and lacks some. Of more than 40,000 clones in the sample, 65% to 85% were seen once. On this clone: Antigen specificity is unknown.

The clonotype comes from a human donor in good health. The rearrangement joins TRBV4-1 to TRBJ2-1; 7 positions match TRBD2. The sequencing sample was made of CD4+ T cells from blood buffy coats. CDR3: CASSHRGLLSSYNEQFF. CDR3 DNA sequence: TGCGCCAGCAGCCATAGGGGACTATTGAGCTCCTACAATGAGCAGTTCTTC.